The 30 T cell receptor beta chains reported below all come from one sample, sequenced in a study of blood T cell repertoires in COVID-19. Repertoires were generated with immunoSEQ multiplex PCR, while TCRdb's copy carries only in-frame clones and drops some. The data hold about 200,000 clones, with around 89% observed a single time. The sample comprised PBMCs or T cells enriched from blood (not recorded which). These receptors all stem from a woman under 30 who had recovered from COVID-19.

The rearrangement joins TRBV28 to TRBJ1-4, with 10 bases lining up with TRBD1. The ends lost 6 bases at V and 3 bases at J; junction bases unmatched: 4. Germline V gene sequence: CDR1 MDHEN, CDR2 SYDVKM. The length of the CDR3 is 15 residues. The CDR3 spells CASRGQGRPNEKLFF. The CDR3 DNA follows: TGTGCCAGCAGGGGACAGGGGCGACCTAATGAAAAACTGTTTTTT.

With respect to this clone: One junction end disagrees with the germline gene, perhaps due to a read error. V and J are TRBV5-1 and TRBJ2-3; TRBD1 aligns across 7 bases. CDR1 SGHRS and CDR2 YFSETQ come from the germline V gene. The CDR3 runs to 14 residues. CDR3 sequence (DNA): TGCGCCAGCAGCTCCGACACCGGGACAGAGACGCAGTATTTT. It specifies CASSSDTGTETQYF.

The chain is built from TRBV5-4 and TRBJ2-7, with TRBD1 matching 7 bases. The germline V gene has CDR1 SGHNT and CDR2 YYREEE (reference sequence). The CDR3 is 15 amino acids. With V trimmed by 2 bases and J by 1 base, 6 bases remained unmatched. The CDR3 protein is CASSFGWDRSYEQYF. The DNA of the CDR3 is TGTGCCAGCAGCTTCGGGTGGGACAGATCCTACGAGCAGTACTTC.

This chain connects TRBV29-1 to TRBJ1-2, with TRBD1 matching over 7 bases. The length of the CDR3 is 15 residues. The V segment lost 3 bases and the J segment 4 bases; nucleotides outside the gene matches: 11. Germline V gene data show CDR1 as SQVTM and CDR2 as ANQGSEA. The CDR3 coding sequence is TGCAGCGTTGACCTCGGGCAGGGGGACCGCTATGGCTACACCTTC. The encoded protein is CSVDLGQGDRYGYTF.

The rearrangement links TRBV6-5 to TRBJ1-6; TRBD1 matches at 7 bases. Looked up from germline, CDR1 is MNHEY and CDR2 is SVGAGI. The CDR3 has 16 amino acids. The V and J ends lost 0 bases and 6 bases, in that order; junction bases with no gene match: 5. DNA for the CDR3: TGTGCCAGCAGTTACTCTAGACAGGGAGGTAATTCACCCCTCCACTTT. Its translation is CASSYSRQGGNSPLHF.

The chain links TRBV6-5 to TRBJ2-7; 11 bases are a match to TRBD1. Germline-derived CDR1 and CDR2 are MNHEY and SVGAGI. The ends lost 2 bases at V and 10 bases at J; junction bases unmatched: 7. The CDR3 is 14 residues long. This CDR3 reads CASSYPGQGGKQYF. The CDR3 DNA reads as TGTGCCAGCAGTTACCCGGGACAGGGGGGAAAACAGTACTTC.

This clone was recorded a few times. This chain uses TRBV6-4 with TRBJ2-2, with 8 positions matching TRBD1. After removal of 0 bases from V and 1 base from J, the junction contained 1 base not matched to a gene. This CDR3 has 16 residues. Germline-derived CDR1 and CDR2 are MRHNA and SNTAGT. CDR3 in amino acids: CASSDSDRGNTGELFF. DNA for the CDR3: TGTGCCAGCAGTGACTCAGACAGGGGGAACACCGGGGAGCTGTTTTTT.

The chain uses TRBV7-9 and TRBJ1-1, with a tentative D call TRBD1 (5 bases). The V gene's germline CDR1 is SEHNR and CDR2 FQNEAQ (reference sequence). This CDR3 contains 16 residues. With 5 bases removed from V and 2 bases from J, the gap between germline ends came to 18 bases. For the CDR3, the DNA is TGTGCCAGCAGCCCCCCGGGGCAGGGAGGCAACACTGAAGCTTTCTTT. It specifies CASSPPGQGGNTEAFF.

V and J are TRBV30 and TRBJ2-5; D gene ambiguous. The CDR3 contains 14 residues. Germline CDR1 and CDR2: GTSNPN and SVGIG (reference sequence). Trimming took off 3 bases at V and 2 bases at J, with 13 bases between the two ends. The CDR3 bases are TGTGCCTGGAGACTACCAAATACTCAAGAGACCCAGTACTTC. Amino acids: CAWRLPNTQETQYF.

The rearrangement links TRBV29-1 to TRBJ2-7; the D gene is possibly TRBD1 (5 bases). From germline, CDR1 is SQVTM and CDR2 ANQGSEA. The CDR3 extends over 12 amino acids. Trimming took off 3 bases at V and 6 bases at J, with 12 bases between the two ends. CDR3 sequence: CSVEQGFGEQYF. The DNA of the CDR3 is TGCAGCGTTGAGCAGGGTTTTGGCGAGCAGTACTTC.

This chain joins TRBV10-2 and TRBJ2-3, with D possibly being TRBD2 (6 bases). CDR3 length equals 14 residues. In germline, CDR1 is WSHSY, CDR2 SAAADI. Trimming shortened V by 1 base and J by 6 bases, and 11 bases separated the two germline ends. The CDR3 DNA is TGCGCCAGCAGTGAGTGGGGGGTAGTGGATACGCAGTATTTT. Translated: CASSEWGVVDTQYF.

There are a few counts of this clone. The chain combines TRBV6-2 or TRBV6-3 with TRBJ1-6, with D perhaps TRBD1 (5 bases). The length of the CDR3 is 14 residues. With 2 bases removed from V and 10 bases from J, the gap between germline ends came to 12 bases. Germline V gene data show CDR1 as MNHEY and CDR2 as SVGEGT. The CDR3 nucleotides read TGTGCCAGCAGTTACGGGGGGTCTAACTCACCCCTCCACTTT. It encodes CASSYGGSNSPLHF.

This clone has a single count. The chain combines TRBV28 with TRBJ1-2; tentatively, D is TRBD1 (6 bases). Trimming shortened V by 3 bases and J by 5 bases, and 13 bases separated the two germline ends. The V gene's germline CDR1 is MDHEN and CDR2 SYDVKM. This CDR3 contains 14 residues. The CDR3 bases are TGTGCCAGCAGTTTTGAAGGGGGGGGTTATGGCTACACCTTC. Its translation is CASSFEGGGYGYTF.

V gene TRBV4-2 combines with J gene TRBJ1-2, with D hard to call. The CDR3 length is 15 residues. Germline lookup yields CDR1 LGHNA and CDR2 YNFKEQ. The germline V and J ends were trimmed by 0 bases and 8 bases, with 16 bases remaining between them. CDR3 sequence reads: CASSQDSQIPSGYTF. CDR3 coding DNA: TGTGCCAGCAGCCAAGATTCACAGATTCCCAGCGGCTACACCTTC.

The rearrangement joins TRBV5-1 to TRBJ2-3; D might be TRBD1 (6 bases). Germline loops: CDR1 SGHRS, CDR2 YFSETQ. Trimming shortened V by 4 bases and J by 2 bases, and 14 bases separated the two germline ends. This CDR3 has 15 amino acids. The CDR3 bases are TGCGCCAGCAGCCTCGACAGGCAACCCACAGATACGCAGTATTTT. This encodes CASSLDRQPTDTQYF.

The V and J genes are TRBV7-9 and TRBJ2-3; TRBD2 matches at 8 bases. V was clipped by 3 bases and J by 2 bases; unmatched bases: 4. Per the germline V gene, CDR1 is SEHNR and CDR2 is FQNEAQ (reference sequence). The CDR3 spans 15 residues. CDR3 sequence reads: CASSFRGGNTDTQYF. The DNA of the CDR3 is TGTGCCAGCAGCTTTCGGGGGGGCAACACAGATACGCAGTATTTT.

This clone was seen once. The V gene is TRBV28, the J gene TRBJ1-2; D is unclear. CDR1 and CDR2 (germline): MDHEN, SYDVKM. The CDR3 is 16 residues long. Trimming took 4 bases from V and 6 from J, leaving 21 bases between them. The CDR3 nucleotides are TGTGCCAGCAGTTCCACGCCCCCGGGGTCTCAGGATGGCTACACCTTC. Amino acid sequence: CASSSTPPGSQDGYTF.

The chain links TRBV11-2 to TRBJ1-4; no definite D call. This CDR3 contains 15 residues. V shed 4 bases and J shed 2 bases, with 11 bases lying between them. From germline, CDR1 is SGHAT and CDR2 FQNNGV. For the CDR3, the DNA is TGTGCCAGCAGCTACCCCCAGGCCACTAATGAAAAACTGTTTTTT. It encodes CASSYPQATNEKLFF. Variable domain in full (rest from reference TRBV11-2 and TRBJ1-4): EAGVAQSPRYKIIEKRQSVAFWCNPISGHATLYWYQQILGQGPKLLIQFQNNGVVDDSQLPKDRFSAERLKGVDSTLKIQPAKLEDSAVYLCASSYPQATNEKLFFGSGTQLSVL.

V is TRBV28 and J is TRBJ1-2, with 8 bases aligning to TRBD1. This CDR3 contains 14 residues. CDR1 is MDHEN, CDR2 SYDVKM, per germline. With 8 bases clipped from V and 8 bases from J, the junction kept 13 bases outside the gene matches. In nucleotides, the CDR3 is TGTGCCAGCGCCCCGGGACAGGTGTCTGCGGGCTACACCTTC. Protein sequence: CASAPGQVSAGYTF.

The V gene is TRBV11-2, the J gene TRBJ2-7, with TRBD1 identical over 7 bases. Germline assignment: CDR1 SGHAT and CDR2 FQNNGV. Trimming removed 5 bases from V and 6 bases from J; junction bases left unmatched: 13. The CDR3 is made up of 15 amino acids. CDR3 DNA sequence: TGTGCCAGCAGCCCTCGGACAGGAGGTGGCGGCGAGCAGTACTTC. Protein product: CASSPRTGGGGEQYF.

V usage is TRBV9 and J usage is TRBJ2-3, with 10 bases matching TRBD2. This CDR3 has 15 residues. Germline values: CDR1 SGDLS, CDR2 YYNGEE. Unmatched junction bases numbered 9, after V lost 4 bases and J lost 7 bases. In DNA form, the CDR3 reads TGTGCCAGCAGCATGAGCGGGGGGGAACTTAATACGCAGTATTTT. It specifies CASSMSGGELNTQYF.

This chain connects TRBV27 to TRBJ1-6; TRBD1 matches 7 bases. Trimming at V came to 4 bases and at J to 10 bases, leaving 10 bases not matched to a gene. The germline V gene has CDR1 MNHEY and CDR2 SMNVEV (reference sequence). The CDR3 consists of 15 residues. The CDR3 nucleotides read TGTGCCAGCAGTTCCCAGACAGGGACGGGGTCACCCCTCCACTTT. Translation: CASSSQTGTGSPLHF.

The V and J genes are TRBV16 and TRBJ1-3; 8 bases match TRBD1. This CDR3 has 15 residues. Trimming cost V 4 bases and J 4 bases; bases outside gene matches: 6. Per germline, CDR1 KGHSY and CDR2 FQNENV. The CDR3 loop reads CASSRNRDRGNTIYF. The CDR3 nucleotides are TGTGCCAGCAGCCGAAACCGGGACAGGGGAAACACCATATATTTT.

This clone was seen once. CDR3 sequence: CASSLGVGAGDTGELFF. CDR3 DNA: TGTGCCAGCAGCTTAGGTGTGGGGGCCGGGGACACCGGGGAGCTGTTTTTT. The chain carries TRBV7-7 and TRBJ2-2, with a weak D call TRBD1 (6 bases). Between the trimmed V and J ends, which lost 1 base and 3 bases, there was a span of 15 bases. This CDR3 region has 17 residues. From germline, CDR1 is SSHAT and CDR2 FNYEAQ (reference sequence). Variable domain in full (rest from reference TRBV7-7 and TRBJ2-2): GAGVSQSPRYKVTKRGQDVTLRCDPISSHATLYWYQQALGQGPEFLTYFNYEAQPDKSGLPSDRFSAERPEGSISTLTIQRTEQRDSAMYRCASSLGVGAGDTGELFFGEGSRLTVL.

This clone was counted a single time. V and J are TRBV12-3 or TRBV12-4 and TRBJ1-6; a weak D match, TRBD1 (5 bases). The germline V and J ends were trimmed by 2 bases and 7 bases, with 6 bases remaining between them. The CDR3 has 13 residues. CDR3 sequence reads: CASSLRTNSPLHF. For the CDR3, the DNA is TGTGCCAGCAGTTTAAGGACAAATTCACCCCTCCACTTT.

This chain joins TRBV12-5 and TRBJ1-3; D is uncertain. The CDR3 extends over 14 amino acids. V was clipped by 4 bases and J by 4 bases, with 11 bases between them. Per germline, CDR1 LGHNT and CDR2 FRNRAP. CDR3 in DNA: TGTGCTAGTGGTTCCCCGACACGAGGAAACACCATATATTTT. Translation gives CASGSPTRGNTIYF.

The CDR3 loop is CASDSTDYGYTF. The CDR3 DNA reads TGTGCCAGCGATTCGACAGACTATGGCTACACCTTC. The chain links TRBV6-5 to TRBJ1-2, with D possibly matching TRBD1 (5 bases). CDR3 length equals 12 residues. With 8 bases removed from V and 3 bases from J, the gap between germline ends came to 10 bases. Germline V gives CDR1 MNHEY, CDR2 SVGAGI.

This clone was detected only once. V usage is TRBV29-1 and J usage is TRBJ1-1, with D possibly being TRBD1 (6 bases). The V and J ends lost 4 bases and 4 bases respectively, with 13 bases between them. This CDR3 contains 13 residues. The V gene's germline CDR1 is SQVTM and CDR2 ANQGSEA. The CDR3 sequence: CSVVGGRGTEAFF. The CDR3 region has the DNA TGCAGCGTTGTCGGGGGGCGCGGCACTGAAGCTTTCTTT.

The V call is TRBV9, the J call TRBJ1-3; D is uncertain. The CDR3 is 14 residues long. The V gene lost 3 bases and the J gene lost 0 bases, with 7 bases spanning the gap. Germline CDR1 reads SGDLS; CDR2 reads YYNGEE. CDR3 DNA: TGTGCCAGCAGCGGACTGACCTCTGGAAACACCATATATTTT. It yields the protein CASSGLTSGNTIYF.

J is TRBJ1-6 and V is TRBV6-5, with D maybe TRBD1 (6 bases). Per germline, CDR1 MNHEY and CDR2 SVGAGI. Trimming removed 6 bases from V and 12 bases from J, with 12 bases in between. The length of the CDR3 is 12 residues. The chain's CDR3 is CASRLKQGPLHF. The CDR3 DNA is TGTGCCAGCAGGTTAAAACAGGGACCCCTCCACTTT.